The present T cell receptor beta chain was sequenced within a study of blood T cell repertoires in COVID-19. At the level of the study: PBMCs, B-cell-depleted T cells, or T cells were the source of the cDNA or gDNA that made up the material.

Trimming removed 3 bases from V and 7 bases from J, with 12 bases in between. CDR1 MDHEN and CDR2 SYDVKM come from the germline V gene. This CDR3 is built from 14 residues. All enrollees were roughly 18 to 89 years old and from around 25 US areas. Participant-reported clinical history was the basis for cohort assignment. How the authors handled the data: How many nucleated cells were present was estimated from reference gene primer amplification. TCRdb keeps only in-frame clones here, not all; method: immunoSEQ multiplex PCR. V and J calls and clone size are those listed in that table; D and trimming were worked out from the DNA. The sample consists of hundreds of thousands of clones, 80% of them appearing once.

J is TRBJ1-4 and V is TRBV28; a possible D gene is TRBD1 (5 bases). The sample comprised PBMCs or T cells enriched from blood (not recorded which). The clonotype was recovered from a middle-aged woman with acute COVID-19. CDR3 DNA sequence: TGTGCCAGCAGTTTCTGGCAGGGAAGTGAAAAACTGTTTTTT. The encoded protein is CASSFWQGSEKLFF.